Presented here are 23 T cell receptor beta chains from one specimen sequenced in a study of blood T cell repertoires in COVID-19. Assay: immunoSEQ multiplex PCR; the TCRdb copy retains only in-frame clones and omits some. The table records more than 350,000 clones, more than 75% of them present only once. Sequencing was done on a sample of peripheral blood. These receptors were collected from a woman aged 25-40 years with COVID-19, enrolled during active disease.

CDR3 sequence: CASSPRGTSTDTQYF. The CDR3 nucleotides are TGTGCCAGCAGTCCCCGGGGGACTAGCACAGATACGCAGTATTTT. V is TRBV2 and J is TRBJ2-3, with D possibly matching TRBD2 (6 bases). The CDR3 runs 15 residues. Trimming took 5 bases from V and 0 from J, leaving 12 bases between them. Germline V CDR1 and CDR2: SNHLY, FYNNEI.

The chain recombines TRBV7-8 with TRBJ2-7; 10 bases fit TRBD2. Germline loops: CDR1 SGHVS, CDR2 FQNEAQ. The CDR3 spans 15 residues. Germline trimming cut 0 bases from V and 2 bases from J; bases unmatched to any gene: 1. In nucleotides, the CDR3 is TGTGCCAGCAGCTTAGCAGCGGGAGGGCCCTACGAGCAGTACTTC. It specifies CASSLAAGGPYEQYF.

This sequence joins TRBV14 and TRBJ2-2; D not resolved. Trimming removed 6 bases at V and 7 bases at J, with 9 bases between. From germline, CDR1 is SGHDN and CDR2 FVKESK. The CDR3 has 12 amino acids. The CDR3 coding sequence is TGTGCCAGCAGGCACTACTACGGGGAGCTGTTTTTT. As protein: CASRHYYGELFF.

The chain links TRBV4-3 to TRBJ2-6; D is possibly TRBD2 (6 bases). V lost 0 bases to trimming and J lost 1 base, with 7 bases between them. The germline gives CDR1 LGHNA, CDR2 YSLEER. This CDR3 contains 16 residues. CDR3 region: CASSQEAGSGANVLTF. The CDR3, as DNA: TGCGCCAGCAGCCAAGAAGCGGGTTCTGGGGCCAACGTCCTGACTTTC.

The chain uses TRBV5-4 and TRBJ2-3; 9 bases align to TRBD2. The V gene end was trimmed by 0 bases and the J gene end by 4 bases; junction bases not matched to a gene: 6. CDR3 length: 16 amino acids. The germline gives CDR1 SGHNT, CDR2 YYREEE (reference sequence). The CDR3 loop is CASSLVGGRAADTQYF. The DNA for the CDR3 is TGTGCCAGCAGCTTGGTTGGCGGGAGGGCCGCAGATACGCAGTATTTT.

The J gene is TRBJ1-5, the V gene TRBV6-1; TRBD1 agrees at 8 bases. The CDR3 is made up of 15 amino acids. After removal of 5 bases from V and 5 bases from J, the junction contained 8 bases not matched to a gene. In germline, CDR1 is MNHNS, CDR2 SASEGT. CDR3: CASSSGGPGHQPQHF. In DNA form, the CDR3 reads TGTGCCAGCAGTTCAGGGGGCCCGGGGCATCAGCCCCAGCATTTT.

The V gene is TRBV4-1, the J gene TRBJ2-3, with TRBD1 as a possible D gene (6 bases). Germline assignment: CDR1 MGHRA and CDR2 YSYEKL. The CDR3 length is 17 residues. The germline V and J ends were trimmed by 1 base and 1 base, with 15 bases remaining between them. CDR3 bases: TGCGCCAGCAGCCAAGGCGGCTTGACAGGAGGCACAGATACGCAGTATTTT. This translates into CASSQGGLTGGTDTQYF.

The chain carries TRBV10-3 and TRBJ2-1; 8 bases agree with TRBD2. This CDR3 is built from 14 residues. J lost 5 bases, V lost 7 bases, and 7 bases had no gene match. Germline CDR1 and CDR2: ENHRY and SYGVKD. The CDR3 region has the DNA TGTGCCATCAAGGAACGGGAGGGCCACAATGAGCAGTTCTTC. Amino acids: CAIKEREGHNEQFF.

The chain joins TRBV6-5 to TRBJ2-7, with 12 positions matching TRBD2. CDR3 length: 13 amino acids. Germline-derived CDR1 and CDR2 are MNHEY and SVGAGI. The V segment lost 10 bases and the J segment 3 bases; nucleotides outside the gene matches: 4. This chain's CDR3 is CATLLAGGYEQYF. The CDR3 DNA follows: TGTGCCACCCTACTAGCGGGAGGCTACGAGCAGTACTTC.

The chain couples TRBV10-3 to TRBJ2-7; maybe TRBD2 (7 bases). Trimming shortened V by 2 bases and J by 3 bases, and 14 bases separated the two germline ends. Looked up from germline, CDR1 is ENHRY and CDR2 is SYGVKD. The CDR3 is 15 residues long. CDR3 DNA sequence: TGTGCCATCAGTGAGAAGAGGGGAGGGGGCTACGAGCAGTACTTC. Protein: CAISEKRGGGYEQYF.

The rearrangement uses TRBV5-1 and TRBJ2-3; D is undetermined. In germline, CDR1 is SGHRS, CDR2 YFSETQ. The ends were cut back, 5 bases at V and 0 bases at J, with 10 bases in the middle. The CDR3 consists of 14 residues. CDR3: CASREIPSTDTQYF. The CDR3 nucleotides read TGCGCCAGCAGAGAGATCCCTAGCACAGATACGCAGTATTTT.

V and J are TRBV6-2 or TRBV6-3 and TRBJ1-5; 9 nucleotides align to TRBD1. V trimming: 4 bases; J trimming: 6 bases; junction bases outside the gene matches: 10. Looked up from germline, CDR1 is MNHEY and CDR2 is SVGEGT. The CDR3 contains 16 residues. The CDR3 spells CASSLRDRVLGQPQHF. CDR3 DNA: TGTGCCAGCAGTTTGCGGGACAGGGTGCTAGGTCAGCCCCAGCATTTT.

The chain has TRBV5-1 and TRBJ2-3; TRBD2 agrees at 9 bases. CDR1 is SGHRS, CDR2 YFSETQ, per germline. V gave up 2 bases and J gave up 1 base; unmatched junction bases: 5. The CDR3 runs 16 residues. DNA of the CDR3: TGCGCCAGCAGCTTTCCTAGCGGGGCGGGCACAGATACGCAGTATTTT. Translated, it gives CASSFPSGAGTDTQYF.

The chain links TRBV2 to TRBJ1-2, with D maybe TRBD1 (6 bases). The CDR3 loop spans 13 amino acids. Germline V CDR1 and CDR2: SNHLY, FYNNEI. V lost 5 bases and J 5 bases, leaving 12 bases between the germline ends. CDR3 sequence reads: CASSPTGRYGYTF. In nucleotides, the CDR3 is TGTGCCAGCAGTCCTACAGGGAGATATGGCTACACCTTC.

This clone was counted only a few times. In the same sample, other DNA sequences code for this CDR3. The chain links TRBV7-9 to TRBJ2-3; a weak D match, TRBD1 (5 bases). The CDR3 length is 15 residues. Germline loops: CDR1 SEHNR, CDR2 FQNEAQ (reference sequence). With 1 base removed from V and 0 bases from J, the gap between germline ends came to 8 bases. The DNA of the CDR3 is TGTGCCAGCAGCTTAGGGACAACTAGCACAGATACGCAGTATTTT. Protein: CASSLGTTSTDTQYF.

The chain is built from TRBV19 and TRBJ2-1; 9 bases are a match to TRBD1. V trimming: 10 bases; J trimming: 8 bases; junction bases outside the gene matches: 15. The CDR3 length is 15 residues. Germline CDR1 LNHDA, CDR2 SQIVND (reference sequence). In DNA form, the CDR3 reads TGTGCCACCAGTCTTCCGGGACAGGGTCCCGATGAGCAGTTCTTC. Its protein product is CATSLPGQGPDEQFF.

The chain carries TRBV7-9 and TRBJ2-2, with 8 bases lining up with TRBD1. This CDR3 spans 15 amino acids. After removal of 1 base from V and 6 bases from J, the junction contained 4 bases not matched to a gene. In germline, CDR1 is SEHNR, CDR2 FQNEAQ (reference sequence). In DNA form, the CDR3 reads TGTGCCAGCAGCTTAGACACAGGGGGGCCCGGGGAGCTGTTTTTT. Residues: CASSLDTGGPGELFF.

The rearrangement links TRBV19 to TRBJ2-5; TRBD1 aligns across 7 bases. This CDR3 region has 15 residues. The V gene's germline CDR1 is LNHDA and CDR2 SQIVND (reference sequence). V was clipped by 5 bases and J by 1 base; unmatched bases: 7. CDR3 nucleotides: TGTGCCAGTAGTCCGAGGGGGACAGCCCAAGAGACCCAGTACTTC. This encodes CASSPRGTAQETQYF.

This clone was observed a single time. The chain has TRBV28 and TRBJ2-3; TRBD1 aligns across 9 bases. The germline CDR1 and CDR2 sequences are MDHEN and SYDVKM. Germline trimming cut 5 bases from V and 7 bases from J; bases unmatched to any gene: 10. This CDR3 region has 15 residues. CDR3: CASSPTTGGGYTQYF. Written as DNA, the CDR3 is TGTGCCAGCAGTCCTACTACAGGGGGCGGATATACGCAGTATTTT.

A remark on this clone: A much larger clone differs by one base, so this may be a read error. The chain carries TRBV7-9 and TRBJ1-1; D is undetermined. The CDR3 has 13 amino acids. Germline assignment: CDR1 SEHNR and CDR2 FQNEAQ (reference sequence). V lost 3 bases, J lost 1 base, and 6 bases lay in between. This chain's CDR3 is CASSFGWNTEAFF. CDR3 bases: TGTGCCAGCAGCTTCGGGTGGAACACTGAAGCTTTCTTT.

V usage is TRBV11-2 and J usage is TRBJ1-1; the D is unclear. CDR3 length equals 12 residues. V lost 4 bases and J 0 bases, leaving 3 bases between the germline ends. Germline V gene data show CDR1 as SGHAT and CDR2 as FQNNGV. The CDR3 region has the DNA TGTGCCAGCAGCTCAGTGAACACTGAAGCTTTCTTT. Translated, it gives CASSSVNTEAFF.

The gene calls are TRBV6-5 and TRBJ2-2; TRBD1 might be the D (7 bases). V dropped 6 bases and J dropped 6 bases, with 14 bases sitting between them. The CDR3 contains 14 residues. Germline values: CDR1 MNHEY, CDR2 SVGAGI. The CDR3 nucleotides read TGTGCCAGCAGCTACCAGGGGGGTGCCGGGGAGCTGTTTTTT. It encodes CASSYQGGAGELFF.

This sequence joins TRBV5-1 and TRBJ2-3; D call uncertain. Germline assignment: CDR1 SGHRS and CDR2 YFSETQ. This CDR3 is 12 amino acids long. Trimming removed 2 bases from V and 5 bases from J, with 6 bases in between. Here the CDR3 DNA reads TGCGCCAGCAGCTTCAACGGAGATACGCAGTATTTT. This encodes CASSFNGDTQYF.